This paragraph covers one T cell receptor (beta chain) sequence. Repertoires were generated with immunoSEQ multiplex PCR, while TCRdb's copy carries only in-frame clones and drops some. The table lists just over 90,000 clones, roughly 90% of them singletons. The data originate from a study of blood T cell repertoires in COVID-19. Study-level background: Sources were T cells, B-cell-depleted T cells, or PBMCs; the material itself was cDNA or gDNA.

With V trimmed by 3 bases and J by 6 bases, 10 bases remained unmatched. This CDR3 comprises 15 residues. CDR1 is SGHTA, CDR2 FQGTGA, per germline. The source of this sequence is a human donor with active COVID-19. The donor label of this sample is uncertain. Sequenced input: peripheral blood. The chain employs TRBV7-3 and TRBJ2-7, with 8 bases that match TRBD2. The CDR3 protein is CASSLNGGADGEQYF. In DNA, the CDR3 is TGTGCCAGCAGCTTGAACGGGGGGGCCGATGGCGAGCAGTACTTC.